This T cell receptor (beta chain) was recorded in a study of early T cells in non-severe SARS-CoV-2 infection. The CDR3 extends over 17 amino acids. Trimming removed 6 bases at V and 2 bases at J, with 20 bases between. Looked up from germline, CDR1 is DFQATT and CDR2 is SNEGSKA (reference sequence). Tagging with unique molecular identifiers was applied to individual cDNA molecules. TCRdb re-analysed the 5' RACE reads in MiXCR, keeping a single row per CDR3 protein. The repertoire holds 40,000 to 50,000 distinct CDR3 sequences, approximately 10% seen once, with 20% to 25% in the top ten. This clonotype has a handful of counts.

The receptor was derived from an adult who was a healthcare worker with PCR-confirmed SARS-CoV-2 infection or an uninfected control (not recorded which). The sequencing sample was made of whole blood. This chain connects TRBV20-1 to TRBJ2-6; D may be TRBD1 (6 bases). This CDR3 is CSASPARGLAGANVLTF. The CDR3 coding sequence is TGCAGTGCCAGTCCCGCCAGGGGATTAGCTGGGGCCAACGTCCTGACTTTC.